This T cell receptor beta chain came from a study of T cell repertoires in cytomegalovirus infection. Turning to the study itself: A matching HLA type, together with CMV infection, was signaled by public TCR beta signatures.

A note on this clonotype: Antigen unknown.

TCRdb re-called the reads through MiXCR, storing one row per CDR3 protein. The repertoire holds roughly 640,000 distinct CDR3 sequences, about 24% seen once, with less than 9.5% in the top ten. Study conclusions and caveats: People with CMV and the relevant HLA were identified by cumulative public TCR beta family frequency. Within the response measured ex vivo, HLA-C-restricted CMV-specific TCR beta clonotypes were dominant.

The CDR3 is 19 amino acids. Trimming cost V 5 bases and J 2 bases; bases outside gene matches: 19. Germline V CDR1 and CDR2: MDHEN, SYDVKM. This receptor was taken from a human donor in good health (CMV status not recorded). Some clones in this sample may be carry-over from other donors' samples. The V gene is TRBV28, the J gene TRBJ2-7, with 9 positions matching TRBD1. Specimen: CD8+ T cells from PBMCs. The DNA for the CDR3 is TGTGCCAGCAGTGAGCTAGGTGACAGGGGGAAAAGCCTTCCCTACGAGCAGTACGTC. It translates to CASSELGDRGKSLPYEQYV.